This T cell receptor beta chain was identified in a study of shared T cell receptors in the human thymus. Sequenced by immunoSEQ multiplex PCR; TCRdb stores in-frame clones only, minus some. The sample contains some 640,000 clones, approximately 87% of which appear only once. Unmatched junction bases numbered 6, after V lost 3 bases and J lost 3 bases. Germline CDR1 and CDR2: SGHRS and YFSETQ. The CDR3 spans 17 residues. These data also formed part of another study, on human thymus T cells. Per that study: Donors were healthy Finnish infants having corrective surgery for congenital heart defects. Corrective cardiac surgery supplied the resected thymus tissue. Thymic and blood repertoires seemed to show skewed V and J gene use.

The material sequenced was thymocytes. This TCR came from a boy younger than two with a congenital heart defect. The chain couples TRBV5-1 to TRBJ2-7, with 16 positions matching TRBD2. CDR3 nucleotides: TGCGCCAGCAGCTCCGGGACTAGCGGGAGGGCAATCTACGAGCAGTACTTC. Its protein product is CASSSGTSGRAIYEQYF.